The T cell receptor beta chain under discussion was sequenced for a study of T cells of healthy individuals. TCRdb called the 5' RACE reads again in MiXCR, with one record for every CDR3 protein. The top ten clones hold about 16% of a sample with approximately 58,000 distinct CDR3 sequences, around 15% of them seen once. CDR1 SSHAT and CDR2 FNYEAQ come from the germline V gene (reference sequence). This CDR3 comprises 13 residues. Trimming left V 0 bases short and J 6 bases short, with 9 bases between. This clonotype showed up many times. This TCR was recovered from a human donor in good health. The chain carries TRBV7-7 and TRBJ2-7, with a tentative D call TRBD1 (6 bases). CDR3 region: CASSLAQGSEQYF. CDR3 nucleotides: TGTGCCAGCAGCTTAGCGCAGGGGAGCGAGCAGTACTTC.